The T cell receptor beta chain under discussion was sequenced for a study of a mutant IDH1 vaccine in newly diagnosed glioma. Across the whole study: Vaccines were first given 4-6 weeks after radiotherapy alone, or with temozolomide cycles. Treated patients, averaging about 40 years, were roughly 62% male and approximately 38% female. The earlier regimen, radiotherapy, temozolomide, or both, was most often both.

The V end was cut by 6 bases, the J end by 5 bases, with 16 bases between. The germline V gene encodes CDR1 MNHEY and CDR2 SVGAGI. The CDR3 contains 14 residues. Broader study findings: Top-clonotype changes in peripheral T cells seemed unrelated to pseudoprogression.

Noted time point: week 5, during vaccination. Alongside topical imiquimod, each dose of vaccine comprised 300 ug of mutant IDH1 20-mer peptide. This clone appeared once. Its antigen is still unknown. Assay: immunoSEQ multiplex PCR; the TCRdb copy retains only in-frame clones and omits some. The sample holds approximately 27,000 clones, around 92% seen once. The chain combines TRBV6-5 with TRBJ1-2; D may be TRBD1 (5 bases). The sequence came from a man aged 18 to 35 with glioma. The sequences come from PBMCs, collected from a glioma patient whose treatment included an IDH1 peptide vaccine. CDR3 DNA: TGTGCCAGCAGGACCCGGGGCAGACTGTATGGCTACACCTTC. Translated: CASRTRGRLYGYTF.